These 27 T cell receptor beta chains share one sample of origin, sequenced in a study of blood T cells in healthy people across ages. Through a sample-barcoded 5' primer and a J-beta primer mix, a second PCR was run for roughly 6 to 11 cycles. One entry per CDR3 protein, called by TCRdb with MiXCR from the 5' RACE reads. Among 920,000 or so distinct CDR3 sequences listed, 35% to 55% were seen once. Sequencing was carried out using blood. These receptors were collected from a woman in her sixties or seventies in good health.

The chain employs TRBV5-1 and TRBJ2-1; D is ambiguous. The germline gives CDR1 SGHRS, CDR2 YFSETQ. V gave up 4 bases and J gave up 0 bases, with 14 bases separating them. This CDR3 spans 16 amino acids. CDR3 region: CASSLASRVSYNEQFF. As DNA, the CDR3 is TGCGCCAGCAGCCTGGCCTCGCGTGTCTCCTACAATGAGCAGTTCTTC.

The chain links TRBV18 to TRBJ1-1; a possible D gene is TRBD1 (5 bases). Germline loops: CDR1 KGHSH, CDR2 LQKENI. V gave up 5 bases and J gave up 1 base, with 11 bases separating them. The CDR3 consists of 14 residues. CDR3 nucleotide sequence: TGTGCCAGCTCAGCGGGACCTAGGAACACTGAAGCTTTCTTT. Its protein product is CASSAGPRNTEAFF.

This clonotype was seen more than once but under ten times. The rearrangement uses TRBV5-1 and TRBJ2-3, with D maybe TRBD1 (6 bases). The length of the CDR3 is 14 residues. V was clipped by 5 bases and J by 3 bases, with 13 bases between them. CDR1 is SGHRS and CDR2 is YFSETQ in the germline V gene. The CDR3 loop is CASRHPDRTDTQYF. DNA for the CDR3: TGCGCCAGCAGACACCCCGACAGGACAGATACGCAGTATTTT.

This clonotype was counted only a few times. The chain employs TRBV18 and TRBJ2-1; the match to TRBD2 covers 9 bases. V lost 0 bases and J lost 2; bases outside the gene matches: 2. The CDR3 has 16 amino acids. Germline CDR1 is KGHSH and CDR2 is LQKENI. The CDR3 sequence is CASSPPASGTYNEQFF. The CDR3 DNA reads as TGTGCCAGCTCACCACCGGCTAGCGGGACCTACAATGAGCAGTTCTTC.

In this sample, this clonotype turned up a few times. This rearrangement joins TRBV12-3 or TRBV12-4 to TRBJ2-5; 7 nucleotides align to TRBD2. After removal of 3 bases from V and 5 bases from J, the junction contained 3 bases not matched to a gene. This CDR3 is built from 13 residues. The CDR3 here is CASSFAGVETQYF. The CDR3 bases are TGTGCCAGCAGTTTCGCGGGAGTGGAGACCCAGTACTTC.

The gene calls are TRBV30 and TRBJ1-1; D may be TRBD1 (6 bases). Looked up from germline, CDR1 is GTSNPN and CDR2 is SVGIG (reference sequence). V lost 8 bases and J lost 1, with 11 bases in between. The CDR3 length is 12 residues. The CDR3 DNA is TGTGCCGGGGGGCGGTCGAACACTGAAGCTTTCTTT. This translates into CAGGRSNTEAFF.

The V and J genes are TRBV28 and TRBJ2-7, with 10 bases identical to TRBD1. V was pared by 6 bases and J by 1 base, with 3 bases of the junction left unmatched. From germline, CDR1 is MDHEN and CDR2 SYDVKM. This CDR3 spans 14 amino acids. For the CDR3, the DNA is TGTGCCAGCAGGGACAGGGGGGGGTCCTACGAGCAGTACTTC. It specifies CASRDRGGSYEQYF.

In this sample, this clonotype turned up a few times. This chain joins TRBV15 and TRBJ2-3; 8 bases map to TRBD2. The CDR3 consists of 16 residues. Germline V gene data show CDR1 as LNHNV and CDR2 as YYDKDF (reference sequence). J lost 4 bases, V lost 1 base, and 7 bases had no gene match. The CDR3 sequence: CATSRVAGSLPDTQYF. In nucleotides, the CDR3 is TGTGCCACCAGCAGAGTAGCGGGGTCCCTCCCAGATACGCAGTATTTT.

This clonotype was detected a few times. V gene TRBV20-1 combines with J gene TRBJ2-6; no clear D. V lost 6 bases, J lost 0 bases, and 6 bases lay in between. The CDR3 is 13 amino acids. From germline, CDR1 is DFQATT and CDR2 SNEGSKA (reference sequence). CDR3 sequence: CSAFRSGANVLTF. CDR3 nucleotides: TGCAGTGCCTTTCGCTCTGGGGCCAACGTCCTGACTTTC.

The table lists this clonotype with a few counts. The chain has TRBV29-1 and TRBJ2-2, with 7 bases that match TRBD1. Trimming cost V 5 bases and J 2 bases; bases outside gene matches: 5. The CDR3 spans 14 residues. Germline V gene data show CDR1 as SQVTM and CDR2 as ANQGSEA. CDR3: CSVTGQPNTGELFF. In nucleotides, the CDR3 is TGCAGCGTTACGGGACAGCCTAACACCGGGGAGCTGTTTTTT.

The chain joins TRBV28 to TRBJ2-7, with TRBD1 identical over 7 bases. Losses at the gene ends were 4 bases for V and 3 bases for J; bases not matched to a gene: 9. Germline V CDR1 and CDR2: MDHEN, SYDVKM. The CDR3 length is 15 residues. CDR3 coding DNA: TGTGCCAGCAGTTCCTCGGGACAGAAACTCTACGAGCAGTACTTC. Protein sequence: CASSSSGQKLYEQYF.

This clonotype was detected a few times. This chain uses TRBV5-5 with TRBJ1-2; TRBD1 might be the D (5 bases). The CDR3 contains 14 residues. Trimming took off 4 bases at V and 4 bases at J, with 14 bases between the two ends. CDR1 is SGHKS and CDR2 is YYEKEE in the germline V gene (reference sequence). Here the CDR3 reads CASSHLTETYGYTF. CDR3 bases: TGTGCCAGCAGCCACTTGACAGAAACCTATGGCTACACCTTC.

This clonotype has only a few counts. The chain has TRBV3-1 and TRBJ2-5; 10 bases are shared with TRBD2. CDR1 LGHDT and CDR2 YNNKEL come from the germline V gene (reference sequence). This CDR3 contains 16 residues. The V and J ends lost 0 bases and 5 bases, in that order; junction bases with no gene match: 6. CDR3 protein: CASSQELAGVRETQYF. The CDR3 bases are TGTGCCAGCAGCCAAGAGCTAGCGGGAGTTCGGGAGACCCAGTACTTC.

The rearrangement joins TRBV27 to TRBJ2-1; 13 bases are shared with TRBD2. The closer fit of TRBJ2-7 to the DNA end suggests the J call may be wrong. The CDR3 runs 16 residues. CDR1 is MNHEY, CDR2 SMNVEV, per germline (reference sequence). The CDR3 region has the DNA TGTGCCAGCAGTCGGACTAGCGGGAGTTTCTACAATGAGCAGTACTTC. Its protein is CASSRTSGSFYNEQYF.

The sample holds one count of this clonotype. A much more abundant neighbour one base away suggests this may be a read error. The chain employs TRBV2 and TRBJ2-7; D possibly corresponds to TRBD2 (6 bases). The J call is in doubt because the DNA end fits TRBJ2-5 better. This CDR3 comprises 14 residues. Germline V gives CDR1 SNHLY, CDR2 FYNNEI. DNA for the CDR3: TGTGCCGGCAGTGGAGGAGGGGTCCAAGAGACCCAGTACTTC. Protein sequence: CAGSGGGVQETQYF.

The V gene is TRBV13, the J gene TRBJ1-6; D remains ambiguous. Germline V CDR1 and CDR2: PRHDT, FYEKMQ (reference sequence). The V end was cut by 5 bases, the J end by 5 bases, with 4 bases between. CDR3 length: 12 residues. CDR3 in amino acids: CASSGNNSPLHF. CDR3 sequence (DNA): TGTGCCAGCAGCGGAAATAATTCACCCCTCCACTTT.

Turning to this clonotype: Since a much larger clone is just one base distant, this may be a read error. The chain joins TRBV6-5 to TRBJ2-6; no clear D. The CDR3 length is 14 residues. In germline, CDR1 is MNHEY, CDR2 SVGAGI. CDR3 bases: TGTGCCACCCGGCAGGTCTCTGGGACCAACGTCCTGACTTTC. As protein: CATRQVSGTNVLTF.

The chain joins TRBV6-6 to TRBJ2-7; D is ambiguous. With 8 bases removed from V and 0 bases from J, the gap between germline ends came to 11 bases. Germline V gene lookup returns CDR1 MNHNY and CDR2 SVGAGI (reference sequence). The CDR3 contains 13 residues. Written as DNA, the CDR3 is TGTGCCAGCCAACTTACAGTCTCCTACGAGCAGTACTTC. This gives the protein CASQLTVSYEQYF.

This clonotype came up a few times. The chain is built from TRBV11-2 and TRBJ2-3; D might be TRBD2 (6 bases). Germline-derived CDR1 and CDR2 are SGHAT and FQNNGV. Trimming shortened V by 0 bases and J by 5 bases, and 12 bases separated the two germline ends. The CDR3 sequence is 15 residues long. The CDR3 DNA is TGTGCCAGCAGCTTAGATCCTAGCGCGGGAGATACGCAGTATTTT. It specifies CASSLDPSAGDTQYF.

V gene TRBV4-2 combines with J gene TRBJ2-2; 13 bases match TRBD2. The CDR3 runs 18 residues. The germline gives CDR1 LGHNA, CDR2 YNFKEQ. With V trimmed by 0 bases and J by 6 bases, 7 bases remained unmatched. This CDR3 reads CASSQDPGLAGLAGELFF. The CDR3 DNA sequence: TGTGCCAGCAGCCAAGATCCGGGACTAGCGGGACTAGCCGGGGAGCTGTTTTTT.

This clonotype was recorded at least ten times. A junction boundary mismatches the germline segment, possibly from a read error. The V gene is TRBV27, the J gene TRBJ2-5; D gene uncertain. Germline V CDR1 and CDR2: MNHEY, SMNVEV (reference sequence). The CDR3 contains 13 residues. The CDR3 sequence: CASSVSAQETQYF. The CDR3, as DNA: TGTGCCAGCAGTGTATCGGCTCAAGAGACCCAGTACTTC.

J is TRBJ1-5 and V is TRBV6-6, with TRBD1 identical over 8 bases. Germline V lookup: CDR1 MNHNY, CDR2 SVGAGI (reference sequence). Trimming took 6 bases from V and 5 from J; bases not matched to a gene: 3. The CDR3 consists of 13 residues. The CDR3 DNA sequence: TGTGCCAGCAGGGACAGGGCGCATCAGCCCCAGCATTTT. This sequence encodes CASRDRAHQPQHF.

The table lists this clonotype with a few counts. The chain recombines TRBV7-2 with TRBJ2-5; D not certain. Germline CDR1 reads SGHTA; CDR2 reads FQGNSA. Between the trimmed V and J ends, which lost 1 base and 11 bases, there was a span of 8 bases. The length of the CDR3 is 11 residues. CDR3: CASSLDSQQYF. For the CDR3, the DNA is TGTGCCAGCAGCTTAGACAGTCAGCAGTACTTC.

This clonotype has a single count. J is TRBJ2-5 and V is TRBV20-1, with D unresolved. With 1 base removed from V and 0 bases from J, the gap between germline ends came to 15 bases. The CDR3 length is 16 residues. CDR1 and CDR2 (germline): DFQATT, SNEGSKA (reference sequence). CDR3 DNA sequence: TGCAGTGCTAGAGTGACGGGCGGATTTTACCAAGAGACCCAGTACTTC. It translates to CSARVTGGFYQETQYF.

The V and J genes are TRBV12-3 or TRBV12-4 and TRBJ2-2; weak D call: TRBD2 (5 bases). V lost 0 bases and J lost 6, with 11 bases in between. CDR3 length: 15 amino acids. CDR3 sequence reads: CASSLALSGSGELFF. For the CDR3, the DNA is TGTGCCAGCAGTTTAGCTCTTTCGGGGTCCGGGGAGCTGTTTTTT.

The J gene is TRBJ1-5, the V gene TRBV6-2 or TRBV6-3; 7 positions match TRBD1. The CDR3 runs 13 residues. After removal of 8 bases from V and 6 bases from J, the junction contained 7 bases not matched to a gene. Germline CDR1 reads MNHEY; CDR2 reads SVGEGT. The CDR3 bases are TGTGCCAGCGGAAAACAGGGGATTCAGCCCCAGCATTTT. This translates into CASGKQGIQPQHF.

The chain employs TRBV11-2 and TRBJ2-5, with D possibly being TRBD1 or TRBD2 (5 bases each). The J call is in doubt because the DNA end fits TRBJ2-1 better. The CDR3 is made up of 15 amino acids. The germline V gene has CDR1 SGHAT and CDR2 FQNNGV. The CDR3 DNA reads TGTGCCAGCAGCTTAGTCCGGGACGACCAAGAGACCCAGTTCTTC. It translates to CASSLVRDDQETQFF.